This T cell receptor beta chain emerged from a study of blood T cell repertoires in COVID-19. The CDR3 is 15 residues long. CDR1 is SGHRS and CDR2 is YFSETQ in the germline V gene. With V trimmed by 5 bases and J by 6 bases, 13 bases remained unmatched. TCRdb's copy holds only in-frame clones and misses some; the assay was immunoSEQ multiplex PCR. The sample includes more than 300,000 clones, around nine tenths of them seen just once. V usage is TRBV5-1 and J usage is TRBJ1-1; TRBD1 agrees at 7 bases. Input material: PBMCs or T cells enriched from blood (not recorded which). The TCR comes from a young woman who had been exposed to COVID-19. The CDR3 region is CASRYTPQGGAEAFF. In nucleotides, the CDR3 is TGCGCCAGCAGGTATACACCTCAGGGGGGCGCTGAAGCTTTCTTT.